These 24 T cell receptor beta chains came from one sample sequenced in a study of T-cell reconstitution after alpha-beta-depleted transplantation in children (dated by TCRdb to the mid-2010s). The protocol used for the library was PCR. This sample was sequenced with an Illumina HiSeq 2500. TCR libraries were prepared with molecular barcoding, using unique molecular identifiers to normalize TCRbeta repertoire quantification. The public reads were quality trimmed at Q25 with fastp and then assembled into clones with MiXCR by TCRdb, keeping productive beta chains. Merged by CDR3 protein, the rows form single entries marked with the most common genes and DNA. The table for this sample lists about 250,000 distinct CDR3 sequences; roughly a quarter of them were counted only once. The ten largest clonotypes hold roughly 5% of the sample. The meaning of the sample's treatment or condition label: allogeneic hematopoietic cell transplantation with graft depleted of TCRalphabeta T cells and CD19 B cells.

This sample comprised PBMCs, mostly from graft donor cells, obtained 360 days after TCRalphabeta/CD19-depleted stem cell transplant. Receptors were obtained from a female patient aged 2 to 10 who had a stem cell transplant for congenital amegakaryocytic thrombocytopenia, so the T cells may come from the graft donor.

This clonotype showed up just a few times. The chain employs TRBV29-1 and TRBJ1-2; the match to TRBD1 covers 7 bases. V was clipped by 6 bases and J by 2 bases; unmatched bases: 9. The germline V gene has CDR1 SQVTM and CDR2 ANQGSEA. This CDR3 spans 14 amino acids. The CDR3: CSVEQDRANYGYTF. DNA for the CDR3: TGCAGCGTCGAACAAGACAGGGCGAACTATGGCTACACCTTC.

The chain recombines TRBV5-1 with TRBJ2-5; 11 positions agree with TRBD2. Germline CDR1 reads SGHRS; CDR2 reads YFSETQ. This CDR3 contains 17 residues. V lost 0 bases to trimming and J lost 2 bases; unmatched junction nucleotides: 6. In DNA, the CDR3 is TGCGCCAGCAGCTTGGCCACTAGCGGGGGCCCACAAGAGACCCAGTACTTC. Translated, it gives CASSLATSGGPQETQYF.

V and J are TRBV5-1 and TRBJ1-1; no clear D gene. The V end was cut by 5 bases, the J end by 0 bases, with 17 bases between. The CDR3 runs 16 residues. The germline V gene has CDR1 SGHRS and CDR2 YFSETQ. CDR3 loop: CASRPGSLGMNTEAFF. CDR3 DNA: TGCGCCAGCAGACCCGGGTCCCTCGGGATGAACACTGAAGCTTTCTTT.

This chain links TRBV20-1 with TRBJ2-6; D is unclear. Per germline, CDR1 DFQATT and CDR2 SNEGSKA (reference sequence). The CDR3 length is 14 residues. V gave up 0 bases and J gave up 1 base, with 4 bases separating them. CDR3 coding DNA: TGCAGTGCTAGAGATGATTCTGGGGCCAACGTCCTGACTTTC. This sequence encodes CSARDDSGANVLTF.

The chain is built from TRBV3-1 and TRBJ2-1, with a possible D match to TRBD1 (7 bases). The V gene's germline CDR1 is LGHDT and CDR2 YNNKEL (reference sequence). V gave up 2 bases and J gave up 3 bases, with 17 bases separating them. CDR3 size: 17 residues. The DNA of the CDR3 is TGTGCCAGCAGCCAAAACAGGGGAAGGGGGGTCTACAATGAGCAGTTCTTC. As protein: CASSQNRGRGVYNEQFF.

This clonotype was observed a handful of times. The rearrangement uses TRBV7-4 and TRBJ2-4; D is undetermined. The length of the CDR3 is 10 residues. Trimming took 8 bases from V and 6 from J, leaving 5 bases between them. The germline gives CDR1 SGHVT, CDR2 SQSDAQ. In nucleotides, the CDR3 is TGTGCCAGCGGCAGAAACATTCAGTACTTC. Its translation is CASGRNIQYF.

The genes are TRBV11-3 and TRBJ2-1; no clear D. In germline, CDR1 is SGHNT, CDR2 YENEEA. V lost 1 base, J lost 8 bases, and 9 bases lay in between. CDR3 length: 13 residues. DNA for the CDR3: TGTGCCAGCAGCTTAGGCGGTGGGGATGAGCAGTTCTTC. Protein product: CASSLGGGDEQFF.

The chain has TRBV6-2 or TRBV6-3 and TRBJ2-6; D unclear. The V end lost 4 bases, the J end lost 0 bases, and 7 bases lay between the germline ends. The CDR3 is 15 amino acids. CDR1 is MNHEY, CDR2 SVGEGT, per germline. In nucleotides, the CDR3 is TGTGCCAGCAGTTTCCGGATCTCTGGGGCCAACGTCCTGACTTTC. It yields the protein CASSFRISGANVLTF.

This sequence joins TRBV20-1 and TRBJ1-5, with TRBD1 as a possible D gene (6 bases). The CDR3 loop spans 15 amino acids. Trimming removed 0 bases at V and 2 bases at J, with 11 bases between. Germline CDR1 reads DFQATT; CDR2 reads SNEGSKA (reference sequence). The CDR3 spells CSARDRGRGNQPQHF. DNA for the CDR3: TGCAGTGCTAGAGACAGGGGACGGGGCAATCAGCCCCAGCATTTT.

The chain is built from TRBV4-1 and TRBJ2-7; D call uncertain. The V and J ends lost 1 base and 1 base respectively, with 8 bases between them. CDR1 and CDR2 (germline): MGHRA, YSYEKL. This CDR3 contains 14 residues. CDR3 bases: TGCGCCAGCAGCCAAGTTTGGGGTTCCTACGAGCAGTACTTC. Translated, it gives CASSQVWGSYEQYF.

This chain joins TRBV5-1 and TRBJ2-3, with 7 bases identical to TRBD1. Germline CDR1 and CDR2: SGHRS and YFSETQ. J gave up 4 bases and V 4 bases, and 6 bases lay outside the gene matches. The CDR3 spans 14 residues. CDR3 sequence reads: CASSPTGYADTQYF. The CDR3 nucleotides are TGCGCCAGCAGCCCGACAGGGTACGCAGATACGCAGTATTTT.

The J gene is TRBJ1-4, the V gene TRBV20-1; no definite D call. The V and J ends lost 5 bases and 4 bases respectively, with 5 bases between them. The germline CDR1 and CDR2 sequences are DFQATT and SNEGSKA (reference sequence). This CDR3 contains 11 residues. This CDR3 reads CSAPRNEKLFF. The CDR3 coding sequence is TGCAGTGCTCCCCGTAATGAAAAACTGTTTTTT.

This chain links TRBV7-9 with TRBJ2-7; D may be TRBD1 or TRBD2 (5 bases each). Trimming cost V 3 bases and J 3 bases, with 15 bases left between them. The germline CDR1 and CDR2 sequences are SEHNR and FQNEAQ (reference sequence). The CDR3 consists of 15 residues. CDR3 sequence reads: CASSFNPGPYYEQYF. The CDR3 DNA reads TGTGCCAGCAGCTTCAATCCGGGACCGTACTACGAGCAGTACTTC.

Only a few counts were recorded for this clonotype. V gene TRBV29-1 combines with J gene TRBJ2-1; possible D gene TRBD2, 6 bases. The germline V and J ends were trimmed by 4 bases and 2 bases, with 12 bases remaining between them. CDR3 length equals 14 residues. Germline values: CDR1 SQVTM, CDR2 ANQGSEA. The CDR3 sequence is CSVVSGSPYNEQFF. CDR3 DNA: TGCAGCGTTGTAAGCGGGTCCCCCTACAATGAGCAGTTCTTC.

V usage is TRBV9 and J usage is TRBJ2-2; D uncertain. The CDR3 is made up of 16 amino acids. The V and J ends lost 0 bases and 2 bases respectively, with 11 bases between them. Germline V lookup: CDR1 SGDLS, CDR2 YYNGEE. The DNA for the CDR3 is TGTGCCAGCAGCGTAGTGAGCAGGATCAACACCGGGGAGCTGTTTTTT. Encoded protein: CASSVVSRINTGELFF. The full variable domain, its missing parts supplied by reference TRBV9 and TRBJ2-2, is DSGVTQTPKHLITATGQRVTLRCSPRSGDLSVYWYQQSLDQGLQFLIQYYNGEERAKGNILERFSAQQFPDLHSELNLSSLELGDSALYFCASSVVSRINTGELFFGEGSRLTVL.

The sample holds a few counts of this clonotype. The chain links TRBV15 to TRBJ2-5, with 9 bases fitting TRBD1. Germline V gives CDR1 LNHNV, CDR2 YYDKDF (reference sequence). The CDR3 length is 17 residues. V was pared by 4 bases and J by 1 base, with 10 bases of the junction left unmatched. CDR3 DNA: TGTGCCACCAGCACAGAAACAGGGGGCTTATTCCAAGAGACCCAGTACTTC. It codes for CATSTETGGLFQETQYF.

This clonotype was counted a single time. A much larger clone differs from this one at a single base, so this may be a read error. V gene TRBV4-1 combines with J gene TRBJ2-1; TRBD1 agrees at 11 bases. Germline V gives CDR1 MGHRA, CDR2 YSYEKL. This CDR3 comprises 19 residues. Trimming at V came to 10 bases and at J to 1 base, leaving 18 bases not matched to a gene. The CDR3 DNA reads TGCGCCACCACCAAACAGGGTGGGGGACAGGGGGGGTCCTACAATGAGCAGTTCTTC. This encodes CATTKQGGGQGGSYNEQFF.

The rearrangement joins TRBV7-8 to TRBJ2-3; 7 bases map to TRBD1. Germline CDR1 SGHVS, CDR2 FQNEAQ. V was pared by 0 bases and J by 0 bases, with 9 bases of the junction left unmatched. CDR3 size: 18 residues. The CDR3 loop reads CASSLAPTGQTSTDTQYF. For the CDR3, the DNA is TGTGCCAGCAGCTTAGCTCCTACGGGACAGACTAGCACAGATACGCAGTATTTT.

This clonotype was observed a few times. This chain connects TRBV14 to TRBJ2-2, with a tentative D call TRBD1 (5 bases). V was pared by 0 bases and J by 0 bases, with 8 bases between. The CDR3 has 16 residues. The germline gives CDR1 SGHDN, CDR2 FVKESK. CDR3 amino acids: CASSQDPTANTGELFF. The CDR3 coding sequence is TGTGCCAGCAGCCAAGATCCGACAGCGAACACCGGGGAGCTGTTTTTT.

The rearrangement uses TRBV20-1 and TRBJ2-3; 11 bases align to TRBD2. Germline V lookup: CDR1 DFQATT, CDR2 SNEGSKA (reference sequence). This CDR3 contains 17 residues. The J segment lost 4 bases and the V segment lost 0 bases, leaving 9 bases of the junction unmatched. The CDR3 DNA reads TGCAGTGCTAGAGATAGCGGGGGGGCAATGTATGCAGATACGCAGTATTTT. Its protein product is CSARDSGGAMYADTQYF.

Many counts were recorded for this clonotype. The J gene is TRBJ1-4, the V gene TRBV10-3; tentatively, D is TRBD1 (6 bases). Germline CDR1 ENHRY, CDR2 SYGVKD. Trimming removed 6 bases at V and 7 bases at J, with 9 bases between. CDR3 size: 12 residues. The CDR3 nucleotides read TGTGCCATCAGCCCGGACAGTGAAAAACTGTTTTTT. This codes for CAISPDSEKLFF.

This chain uses TRBV7-9 with TRBJ2-3; D gene ambiguous. Germline V gives CDR1 SEHNR, CDR2 FQNEAQ (reference sequence). Trimming took off 4 bases at V and 10 bases at J, with 15 bases between the two ends. This CDR3 comprises 13 residues. CDR3 in amino acids: CASSYLYSGSQYF. The CDR3 DNA reads TGTGCCAGCAGCTACCTGTACAGTGGTTCGCAGTATTTT.

This clonotype turned up a few times. The gene calls are TRBV20-1 and TRBJ2-1, with 7 nucleotides matching TRBD2. The CDR3 covers 15 residues. The J segment lost 8 bases and the V segment lost 0 bases, leaving 10 bases of the junction unmatched. CDR1 and CDR2 from the germline V gene are DFQATT and SNEGSKA (reference sequence). The CDR3 loop is CSARDWLAAADEQFF. The DNA of the CDR3 is TGCAGTGCTAGAGATTGGCTAGCGGCGGCCGATGAGCAGTTCTTC.

The chain combines TRBV20-1 with TRBJ1-6, with D possibly TRBD1 on 5 matching bases. The germline gives CDR1 DFQATT, CDR2 SNEGSKA (reference sequence). The V gene lost 1 base and the J gene lost 3 bases, with 10 bases spanning the gap. The CDR3 loop spans 15 amino acids. CDR3 region: CSARGDAFYNSPLHF. The CDR3, as DNA: TGCAGTGCTAGAGGGGACGCCTTCTATAATTCACCCCTCCACTTT.